This T cell receptor (beta chain) was identified in a study of graft-versus-host responses after intestinal transplantation. General study results and limits: Elevated graft-versus-host to host-versus-graft clonal ratios in allografts were recorded for patients with graft-donor T cell macrochimerism.

TCRdb's table, derived via immunoSEQ multiplex PCR, lists solely in-frame clones and lacks some. The table records roughly 100,000 clones, 93% of them present only once. Comments on this clone: The antigen remains undetermined.

Trimming left V 1 base short and J 0 bases short, with 8 bases between. The CDR3 sequence is 15 residues long. Germline lookup yields CDR1 SGDLS and CDR2 YYNGEE. Sequenced material: unstimulated CD8+ T cells sorted from spleen or lymph node cells, taken before intestinal transplant. The rearrangement uses TRBV9 and TRBJ1-3; tentatively, D is TRBD1 (5 bases). The clonotype originates from a human donor who received an intestinal transplant. CDR3 sequence reads: CASSVSQGSGNTIYF. The CDR3 region has the DNA TGTGCCAGCAGCGTATCCCAGGGCTCTGGAAACACCATATATTTT.